This TCR beta chain was captured by sequencing in a study of T-cell memory formation after mild COVID-19. Whole-study findings and limits: CM and EM subsets held most contracting CD4+ clones; EMRA held CD8+ ones. Researchers found some responding clones in pre-infection memory, a sign that cross-reactive memory joined.

Per the germline V gene, CDR1 is SGHTA and CDR2 is FQGTGA. There are 14 residues in the CDR3. V dropped 4 bases and J dropped 1 base, with 9 bases sitting between them. A few counts support this clonotype. No antigen is known for it. Using constant-segment primers, 5'RACE produced TCR alpha and TCR beta cDNA libraries carrying sample barcodes and UMIs. TCRdb re-called the 5' RACE reads with MiXCR, one entry per CDR3 protein. The sample includes tens of thousands of distinct CDR3 sequences, about 13% of them seen just once. The sequenced sample consisted of PBMCs or a T cell subset sorted from them (not recorded which). This clonotype was obtained from a man aged 18 to 29 who had mild COVID-19 (a few samples of this study predate the infection). Cell type and time point are not known. This rearrangement joins TRBV7-3 to TRBJ2-3; D is possibly TRBD1 or TRBD2 (6 bases each). The CDR3 sequence: CASSSGGRTDTQYF. The CDR3 region has the DNA TGTGCCAGCAGCTCCGGGGGCCGCACAGATACGCAGTATTTT.